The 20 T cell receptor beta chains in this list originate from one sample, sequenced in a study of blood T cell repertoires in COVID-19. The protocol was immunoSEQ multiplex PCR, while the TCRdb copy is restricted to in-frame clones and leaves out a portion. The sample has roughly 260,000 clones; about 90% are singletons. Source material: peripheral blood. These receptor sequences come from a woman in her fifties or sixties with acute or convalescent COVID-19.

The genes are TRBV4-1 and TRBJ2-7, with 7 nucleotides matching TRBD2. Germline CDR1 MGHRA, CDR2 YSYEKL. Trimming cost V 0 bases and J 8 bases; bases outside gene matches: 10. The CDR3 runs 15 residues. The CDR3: CASSQDRGGRGKQYF. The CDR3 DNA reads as TGCGCCAGCAGCCAAGATCGCGGCGGGAGAGGCAAGCAGTACTTC.

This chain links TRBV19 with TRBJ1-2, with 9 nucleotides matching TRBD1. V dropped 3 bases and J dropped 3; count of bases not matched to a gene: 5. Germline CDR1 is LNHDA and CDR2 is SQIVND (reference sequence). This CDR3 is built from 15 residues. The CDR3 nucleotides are TGTGCCAGTAGTATCATGGGACAGGGCTACTATGGCTACACCTTC. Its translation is CASSIMGQGYYGYTF.

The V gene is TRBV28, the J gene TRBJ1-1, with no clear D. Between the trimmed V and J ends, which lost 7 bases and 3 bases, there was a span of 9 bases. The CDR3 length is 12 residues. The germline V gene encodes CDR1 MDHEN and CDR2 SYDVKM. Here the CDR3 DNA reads TGTGCCAGCACCCAGATGGACACTGAAGCTTTCTTT. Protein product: CASTQMDTEAFF.

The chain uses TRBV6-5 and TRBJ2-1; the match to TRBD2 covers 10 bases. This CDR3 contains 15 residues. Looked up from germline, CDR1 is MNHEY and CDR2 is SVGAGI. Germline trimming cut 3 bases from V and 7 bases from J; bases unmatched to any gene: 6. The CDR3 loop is CASSYSASGSNEQFF. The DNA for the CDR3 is TGTGCCAGCAGTTATTCGGCTAGCGGGAGTAATGAGCAGTTCTTC.

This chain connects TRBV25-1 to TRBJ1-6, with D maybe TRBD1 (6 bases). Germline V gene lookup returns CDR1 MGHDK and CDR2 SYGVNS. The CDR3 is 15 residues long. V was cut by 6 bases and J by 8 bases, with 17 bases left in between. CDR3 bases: TGTGCCAGCAGGGACCAATTCAGGGGAGATTCACCCCTCCACTTT. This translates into CASRDQFRGDSPLHF.

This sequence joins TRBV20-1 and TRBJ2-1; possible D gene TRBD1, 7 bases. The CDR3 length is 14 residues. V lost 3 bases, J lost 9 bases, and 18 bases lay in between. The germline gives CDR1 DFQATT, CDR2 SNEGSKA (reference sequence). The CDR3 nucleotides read TGCAGTGCTAGTTTCGCGACAGGGAGGCGTGAGCAGTTCTTC. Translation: CSASFATGRREQFF.

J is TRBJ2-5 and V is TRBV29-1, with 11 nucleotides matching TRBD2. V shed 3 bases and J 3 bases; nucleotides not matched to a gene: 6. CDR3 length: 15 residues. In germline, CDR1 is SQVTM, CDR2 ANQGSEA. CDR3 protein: CSVEGTSGNKETQYF. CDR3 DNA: TGCAGCGTTGAGGGGACTAGCGGCAATAAAGAGACCCAGTACTTC.

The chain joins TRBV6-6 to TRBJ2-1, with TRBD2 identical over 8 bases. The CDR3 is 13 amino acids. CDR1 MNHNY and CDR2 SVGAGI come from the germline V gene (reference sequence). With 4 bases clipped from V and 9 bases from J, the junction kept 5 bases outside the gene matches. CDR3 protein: CASSWERELEQFF. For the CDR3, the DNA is TGTGCCAGCAGTTGGGAGCGGGAGCTTGAGCAGTTCTTC.

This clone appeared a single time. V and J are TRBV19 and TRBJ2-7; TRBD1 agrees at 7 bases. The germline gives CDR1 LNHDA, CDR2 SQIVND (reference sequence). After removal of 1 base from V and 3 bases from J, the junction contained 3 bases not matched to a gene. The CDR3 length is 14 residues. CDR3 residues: CASSIGWTGYEQYF. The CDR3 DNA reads TGTGCCAGTAGTATAGGATGGACAGGCTACGAGCAGTACTTC. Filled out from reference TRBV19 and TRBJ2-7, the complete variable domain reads DGGITQSPKYLFRKEGQNVTLSCEQNLNHDAMYWYRQDPGQGLRLIYYSQIVNDFQKGDIAEGYSVSREKKESFPLTVTSAQKNPTAFYLCASSIGWTGYEQYFGPGTRLTVT.

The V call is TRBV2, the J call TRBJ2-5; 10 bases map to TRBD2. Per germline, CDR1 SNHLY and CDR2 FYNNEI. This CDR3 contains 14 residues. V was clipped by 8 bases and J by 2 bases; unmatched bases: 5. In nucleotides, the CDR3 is TGTGCCAGCGGCGAAGCGGGAGGGCAAGAGACCCAGTACTTC. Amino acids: CASGEAGGQETQYF.

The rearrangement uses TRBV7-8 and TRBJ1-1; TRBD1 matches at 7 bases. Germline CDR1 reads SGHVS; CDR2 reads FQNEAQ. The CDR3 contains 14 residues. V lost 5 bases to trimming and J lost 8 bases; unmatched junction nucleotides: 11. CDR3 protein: CASSPHGQVGEAFF. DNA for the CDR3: TGTGCCAGCAGCCCGCACGGACAGGTGGGAGAAGCTTTCTTT.

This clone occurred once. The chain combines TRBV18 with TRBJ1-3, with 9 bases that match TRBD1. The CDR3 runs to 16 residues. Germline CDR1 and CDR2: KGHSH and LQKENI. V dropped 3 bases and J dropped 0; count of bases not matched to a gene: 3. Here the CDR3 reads CASSPTGGFSGNTIYF. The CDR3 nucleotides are TGTGCCAGCTCACCGACAGGGGGATTCTCTGGAAACACCATATATTTT. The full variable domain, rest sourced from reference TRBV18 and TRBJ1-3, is NAGVMQNPRHLVRRRGQEARLRCSPMKGHSHVYWYRQLPEEGLKFMVYLQKENIIDESGMPKERFSAEFPKEGPSILRIQQVVRGDSAAYFCASSPTGGFSGNTIYFGEGSWLTVV.

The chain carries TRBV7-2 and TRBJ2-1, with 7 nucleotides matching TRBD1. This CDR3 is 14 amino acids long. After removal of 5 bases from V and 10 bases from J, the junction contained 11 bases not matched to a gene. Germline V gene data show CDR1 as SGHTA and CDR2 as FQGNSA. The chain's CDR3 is CASSQGQLRVEQFF. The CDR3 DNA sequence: TGTGCCAGCAGCCAGGGACAGCTTCGGGTAGAGCAGTTCTTC.

This chain's CDR3 is CASRRRSGVGEQFF. In nucleotides, the CDR3 is TGTGCCAGCAGAAGGCGTTCGGGAGTCGGTGAGCAGTTCTTC. The V and J genes are TRBV28 and TRBJ2-1; D possibly corresponds to TRBD2 (6 bases). V was pared by 6 bases and J by 9 bases, with 18 bases between. Per the germline V gene, CDR1 is MDHEN and CDR2 is SYDVKM. CDR3 length: 14 residues.

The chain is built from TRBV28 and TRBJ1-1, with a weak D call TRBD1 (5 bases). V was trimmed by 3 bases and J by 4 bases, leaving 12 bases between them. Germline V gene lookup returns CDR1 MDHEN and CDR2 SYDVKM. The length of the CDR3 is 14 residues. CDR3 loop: CASSFSGGGTEAFF. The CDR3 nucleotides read TGTGCCAGCAGTTTCTCCGGGGGGGGCACTGAAGCTTTCTTT.

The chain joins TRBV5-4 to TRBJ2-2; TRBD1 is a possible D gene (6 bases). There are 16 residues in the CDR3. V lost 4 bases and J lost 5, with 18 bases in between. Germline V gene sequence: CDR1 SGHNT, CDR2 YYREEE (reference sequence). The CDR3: CASSRAKQGLTGELFF. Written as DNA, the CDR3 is TGTGCCAGCAGCAGAGCGAAACAGGGTTTGACCGGGGAGCTGTTTTTT.

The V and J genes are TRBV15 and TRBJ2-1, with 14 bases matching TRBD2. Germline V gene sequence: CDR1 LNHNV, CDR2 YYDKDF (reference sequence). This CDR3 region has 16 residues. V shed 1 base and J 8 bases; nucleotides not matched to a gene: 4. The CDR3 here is CATSRGTSGRYDEQFF. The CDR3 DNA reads TGTGCCACCAGCAGAGGGACTAGCGGGAGGTACGATGAGCAGTTCTTC.

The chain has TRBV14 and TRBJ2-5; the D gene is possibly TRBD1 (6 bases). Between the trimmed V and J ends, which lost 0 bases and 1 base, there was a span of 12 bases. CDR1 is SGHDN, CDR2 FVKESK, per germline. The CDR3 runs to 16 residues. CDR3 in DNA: TGTGCCAGCAGCCAAGAGGGGCAGGGGATCCAAGAGACCCAGTACTTC. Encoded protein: CASSQEGQGIQETQYF.

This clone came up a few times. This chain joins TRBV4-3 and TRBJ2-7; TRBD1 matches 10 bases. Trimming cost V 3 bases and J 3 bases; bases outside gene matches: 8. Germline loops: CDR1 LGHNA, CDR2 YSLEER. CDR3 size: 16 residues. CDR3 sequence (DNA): TGCGCCAGCAGCCATGAATCCCGGGACAGGGGCTACGAGCAGTACTTC. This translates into CASSHESRDRGYEQYF.

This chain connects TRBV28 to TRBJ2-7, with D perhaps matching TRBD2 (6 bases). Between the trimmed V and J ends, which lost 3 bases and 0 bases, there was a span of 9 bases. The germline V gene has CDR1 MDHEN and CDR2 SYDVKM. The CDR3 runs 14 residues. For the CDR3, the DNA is TGTGCCAGCAGTTTCCTCGGGGGCTCCTACGAGCAGTACTTC. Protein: CASSFLGGSYEQYF.